The subject of this entry is one TCR beta chain. A read error may produce the germline difference seen at one junction end. These data come from a study of blood T cell repertoires in COVID-19. The table came from immunoSEQ multiplex PCR; TCRdb's copy has only in-frame clones and leaves some out. In the table there are 200,000 or so clones, approximately 80% of which are singletons. This CDR3 is built from 12 residues. CDR1 and CDR2 (germline): MNHNY, SVGAGI (reference sequence). V gene TRBV6-6 combines with J gene TRBJ2-7, with D possibly being TRBD2 (5 bases). The receptor was derived from a woman in her thirties or forties with acute COVID-19. Sequencing input: PBMCs or T cells enriched from blood (not recorded which). CDR3 loop: CASSYSEGPLDF. The CDR3 DNA reads TGTGCCAGCAGTTACTCTGAGGGCCCTTTGGACTTC.